This T cell receptor beta chain was documented in a study of technical replicates of blood from several donors. Produced via immunoSEQ multiplex PCR; TCRdb's table is partial and in-frame only. Of under 15,000 clones in the sample, about 90% were seen once. The CDR3 is 15 residues long. From germline, CDR1 is MNHEY and CDR2 SMNVEV (reference sequence). The ends lost 4 bases at V and 4 bases at J; junction bases unmatched: 9. The chain uses TRBV27 and TRBJ2-5, with 7 bases identical to TRBD1. Sequencing input: PBMCs. This clonotype was obtained from a human donor in good health. The CDR3 protein is CASSSETGSRETQYF. The DNA of the CDR3 is TGTGCCAGCAGTTCTGAGACAGGGAGTCGAGAGACCCAGTACTTC.